The entry below gives a single TCR beta chain sequence along with its context. This CDR3 comprises 18 residues. V lost 4 bases and J lost 5, with 26 bases in between. CDR1 and CDR2 from the germline V gene are SGHNT and YYREEE (reference sequence). Assay: immunoSEQ multiplex PCR; the TCRdb copy retains only in-frame clones and omits some. The sample shows approximately 70,000 clones, around 88% of them seen only once. This sample is part of a study of OX40 agonist ivuxolimab in advanced cancers. The sequence derives from an adult with an advanced solid tumor such as melanoma, head and neck, liver or kidney cancer. This chain links TRBV5-4 with TRBJ2-3; weak D call: TRBD2 (5 bases). Sample: CD4+ or CD8+ T cells sorted from blood, taken in a trial of the OX40 agonist ivuxolimab. The DNA for the CDR3 is TGTGCCAGCAGCCCCGTACCCGGCCGTGATTTTGGAGGAGATACGCAGTATTTT. The encoded protein is CASSPVPGRDFGGDTQYF. Filled out from reference TRBV5-4 and TRBJ2-3, the complete variable domain reads ETGVTQSPTHLIKTRGQQVTLRCSSQSGHNTVSWYQQALGQGPQFIFQYYREEENGRGNFPPRFSGLQFPNYSSELNVNALELDDSALYLCASSPVPGRDFGGDTQYFGPGTRLTVL.